This T cell receptor beta chain appears in the sequencing data of a study of STAT5B mutations in CD4+ large granular lymphocyte leukemia. Notes on the study in general: CD4-sorted patient repertoires seemed more clonal than healthy CD4+ repertoires. Data were not HLA-matched across samples.

Profiling relied on immunoSEQ multiplex PCR, and the TCRdb table lists in-frame clones only, not all of them. The sample gives 15,000 to 20,000 clones, 70% to 85% of which show up once; over 10% is in the top ten. Control samples were healthy donors' buffy coats. This clone came up a few times. Its target is unknown. CDR3 length: 14 residues. Per the germline V gene, CDR1 is MNHEY and CDR2 is SMNVEV (reference sequence). The V and J ends lost 5 bases and 5 bases respectively, with 12 bases between them. The chain has TRBV27 and TRBJ2-2, with unresolved D. This TCR was recovered from a human donor in good health. The sequenced sample was CD4+ T cells from blood buffy coats. The CDR3 here is CASSLRPGTGELFF. The DNA for the CDR3 is TGTGCCAGCAGTCTCCGGCCTGGGACCGGGGAGCTGTTTTTT.